This TCR beta chain was identified during a study of T cells in Graves' hyperthyroidism and ophthalmopathy (dated by TCRdb to about 2019). About the full investigation: Peripheral blood was collected at initial diagnosis, before any treatment. In several Graves' hyperthyroidism patients, the study also compared T-cell repertoires from thyroid tissue with T-cell repertoires from blood. The 100 or so discovery patients were randomly split 7:3 into training and test sets. TCR Vbeta CDR3 sequencing of some 140 peripheral blood samples (about 45 ophthalmopathy, roughly 74 hyperthyroidism and around 17 progressor patients) is reported in the paper. To identify TCR V-J signatures that set the groups apart, the researchers used a discovery cohort of 100 patients, made up of around 42 with Graves' ophthalmopathy and 57 with stable Graves' hyperthyroidism. Prospective prediction of ophthalmopathy was tested in an independent validation cohort consisting of under 20 hyperthyroidism patients and approximately 16 patients who later progressed to ophthalmopathy. After sampling, hyperthyroidism patients received methimazole starting at 30 mg daily, and ophthalmopathy patients received high-dose intravenous methylprednisolone. Points the paper makes about the study in general: In validation, progression to ophthalmopathy was predicted by the model with 65% to 71% sensitivity and 72% to 80% specificity, a median of about 6.4 months before onset. Sample size was not statistically predetermined, and investigators were not blinded to group allocation. Most expanded thyroid clonotypes (frequency above 0.001) were also found in blood, which suggests that blood repertoires may mirror thyroid immune responses. In cross-validation, a model built on a 13 V-J signature told ophthalmopathy apart from stable hyperthyroidism with 85% to 90% sensitivity and about 81% specificity, and in testing the same model reached 80%/75%.

Amplification of TCR beta CDR3 regions was carried out from RNA transcripts. A first-round RT-PCR of the TCR CDR3 used the HTBI primer set with the Qiagen OneStep RT-PCR kit. Libraries were constructed in a second round of multiplex PCR, after which size selection and purification were carried out. Paired-end sequencing of the libraries was performed with 100 bp reads on an Illumina HiSeq2000. On the study's bioinformatics: SOAPnuke was used to process the raw data, removing reads that contained adapters or uncalled bases, had a mean Phred below 15, or lacked an exact match to the constant primer or identifier. High-quality paired reads were merged with COPE v1.2.5, and unique nucleotide sequences were defined as clonotypes. MiTCR v1.1 was used to align the clonotypes against IMGT TRBV, TRBD and TRBJ reference segments. The analysis was restricted to V-J combinations with a frequency above 0.0001, which together covered 99% to 99.2% of the repertoires. A TCS score was defined as the ratio between F50 (clonal expansion) and ExV (chaos), using BLOSUM62-based TCRdist between CDR3 peptides within each V-J. Welch's t-statistics and random forest reduced 500 to 550 V-J features to fewer than 15, which were used in a naive Bayes classifier (R e1071). In TCRdb, the public reads were trimmed at Q25 with fastp and aligned with MiXCR, with productive beta chains retained. Each CDR3 protein appears once, grouped with its most common genes and DNA. TCRdb assigned the V and J calls; the authors' analysis was not used. The sample has about half a million distinct CDR3 sequences on record, around 24% of them singletons. Approximately 10% of the sample is in the top ten clones.

This clonotype was found many times. Its target antigen remains unknown. There are no base qualities to consult, and no much larger clone falls within one base. Moderately to severely active disease, a Clinical Activity Score of at least 3, a NOSPECS grade of at least 4, and a duration under 3 months were present in ophthalmopathy patients. Any patient with an uncontrolled infection, another autoimmune disease, pregnancy or lactation was excluded. Diagnoses were established on the basis of clinical symptoms, serum thyroxine and TRAb, thyroid ultrasound, and orbital computed tomography. PBMCs were isolated from more than 8 ml of fresh peripheral blood by Ficoll-Paque density gradient centrifugation. Trizol reagent was used to extract total RNA, and RNA quality was then checked on an Agilent 2100 Bioanalyzer. The sample comprised blood. The sequence derives from a woman in her 30s with Graves' ophthalmopathy.

The DNA reads TGTGCCAGCAGTCTCCGGGACAGGTACGAGCAGTACTTC. It translates as CASSLRDRYEQYF. This sequence uses TRBV27 and TRBJ2-7, with 8 bases in between that match TRBD1. The CDR1 and CDR2 encoded by the germline V gene (reference sequence) are MNHEY and SMNVEV. The CDR3 numbers 13 residues from cysteine through phenylalanine. Of the read, only the CDR3 DNA is kept; its 39 bases are in frame from base 1. V is cut back by 5 bases and J by 4 bases, with 4 bases in the junction unmatched.